This T cell receptor (beta chain) comes out of a study of blood T cell repertoires in COVID-19. Study-level information: Sources were T cells, B-cell-depleted T cells, or PBMCs; the material itself was cDNA or gDNA.

Per the original methods: Reference gene primer amplification yielded estimated nucleated cell counts. Measured with immunoSEQ multiplex PCR; TCRdb has only the in-frame clones, and not every one. That table gives V, J and clone size, and the DNA gave D and trimming. The sample records around 200,000 clones, about 86% being singletons. Across about two dozen US areas, participants ranged in age from roughly 18 to 95 years. Trimming pared 0 bases from V and 7 bases from J, leaving 18 bases between. The length of the CDR3 is 17 residues. Per the germline V gene, CDR1 is ENHRY and CDR2 is SYGVKD. Sequencing was performed on PBMCs or T cells enriched from blood (not recorded which). This sequence joins TRBV10-3 and TRBJ2-2; D is unresolved. This receptor was obtained from a woman in her thirties who had been exposed to COVID-19. In nucleotides, the CDR3 is TGTGCCATCAGTGAGTCAACGATTGGGCTCTTCGGCGGGGAGCTGTTTTTT. The encoded protein is CAISESTIGLFGGELFF.